These 22 T cell receptor beta chains were sequenced from one sample in a study of tumor and adjacent non-tumor tissue in lung cancer (dated by TCRdb to between 2017 and 2018). Library preparation used multiplex PCR. For sequencing, an Illumina HiSeq 2500 was employed. TCRbeta libraries were constructed through three rounds of nested PCR with primers (Table S4) according to protocols modified from ARM-PCR. The raw public data were reprocessed by TCRdb itself: fastp quality trimming at Q25, MiXCR clonotype calling, in-frame beta chains only. CDR3 protein sequences are deduplicated, and each keeps its most common genes and DNA. For this sample the table gives 40,000 or so distinct CDR3 sequences, of which roughly 60% were detected only once. 45% of the sample rests with the top ten. RNA was extracted from bulk unsorted tissue and checked for quality with a NanoDrop ND-1000 and an Agilent 2100. The normal lung samples consisted of distant non-tumor tissue collected more than 3 cm from the tumor edge.

Sequencing was performed on distant non-tumor lung tissue. Receptor source: a man aged 50-59 years with non-small cell lung cancer.

A word on this clonotype: Possible read error: a much larger clone is one base away. The V call is TRBV28, the J call TRBJ2-2; possibly TRBD1 or TRBD2 for D (6 bases each). Germline V CDR1 and CDR2: MDHEN, SYDVKM. This CDR3 comprises 12 residues. The germline V and J ends were trimmed by 3 bases and 13 bases, with 12 bases remaining between them. The CDR3 DNA is TGTGCCAGCAGTTTGAGACAGGAGGGGCTGTTTTTT. Its protein is CASSLRQEGLFF.

This clonotype was seen at least ten times. The chain recombines TRBV6-6 with TRBJ1-5; 7 nucleotides match TRBD1. CDR1 and CDR2 from the germline V gene are MNHNY and SVGAGI (reference sequence). The CDR3 length is 15 residues. The V and J ends lost 0 bases and 4 bases, in that order; junction bases with no gene match: 3. The CDR3 here is CASSYSGQLNQPQHF. The CDR3 DNA reads as TGTGCCAGCAGTTACTCGGGACAGCTAAATCAGCCCCAGCATTTT.

Concerning this clonotype: One end of the junction fails to match germline, which may point to a read error. The chain recombines TRBV12-3 or TRBV12-4 with TRBJ2-1; D call uncertain. The CDR3 consists of 13 residues. As DNA, the CDR3 is TGTGCCAGCAGTTCTATGGGTCACAATGAGCGGTTCTTC. It yields the protein CASSSMGHNERFF.

This clonotype was seen many times. V usage is TRBV30 and J usage is TRBJ1-5; possible D gene TRBD1, 6 bases. The CDR3 spans 13 residues. Germline CDR1 GTSNPN, CDR2 SVGIG (reference sequence). V was pared by 4 bases and J by 6 bases, with 13 bases between. As DNA, the CDR3 is TGTGCCTGGAATCGGGGGGCGGGTCAGCCCCAGCATTTT. The encoded protein is CAWNRGAGQPQHF.

Comments on this clonotype: This could be a read error, since a much larger clone is one nucleotide away. The CDR3 does not close with the conserved phenylalanine or tryptophan, likely indicating a read error. The gene calls are TRBV14 and TRBJ2-1, with a possible D match to TRBD2 (6 bases). Between the trimmed V and J ends, which lost 4 bases and 0 bases, there was a span of 10 bases. There are 15 residues in the CDR3. Germline V CDR1 and CDR2: SGHDN, FVKESK. CDR3 in amino acids: CASSPSVSSYNEQFL. DNA of the CDR3: TGTGCCAGCAGCCCTAGCGTGAGCTCCTACAATGAGCAGTTCCTC.

Details on this clonotype: A read error may produce the germline difference seen at one junction end. The V call is TRBV11-3, the J call TRBJ2-2; D perhaps matches TRBD2 (5 bases). Germline assignment: CDR1 SGHNT and CDR2 YENEEA. The CDR3 runs to 14 residues. The CDR3 here is CASSLDSISGKLFF. DNA for the CDR3: TGCGCCAGCAGCTTAGATTCGATTTCCGGGAAGCTGTTTTTT.

This clonotype was counted at least ten times. This chain joins TRBV12-3 or TRBV12-4 and TRBJ2-7; unclear D gene. Trimming removed 5 bases from V and 4 bases from J, with 12 bases in between. The CDR3 has 13 residues. CDR3 residues: CASSLKVTYEQYF. The CDR3, as DNA: TGTGCCAGCAGTCTCAAGGTTACTTACGAGCAGTACTTC.

Comments on this clonotype: A junction boundary mismatches the germline segment, possibly from a read error. The chain recombines TRBV7-3 with TRBJ1-2, with D perhaps TRBD1 (5 bases). The V gene's germline CDR1 is SGHTA and CDR2 FQGTGA. The CDR3 covers 14 residues. Here the CDR3 reads CASSRNGVRDGYTF. The CDR3 region has the DNA TGTGCCAGCAGCCGAAACGGGGTGAGGGACGGCTACACTTTC.

Worth noting for this clonotype: Relative to the germline gene, one junction end is altered; a read error may explain this. This chain links TRBV12-3 or TRBV12-4 with TRBJ1-2, with D hard to call. The CDR3 has 13 residues. The CDR3 DNA sequence: TGTACCAGCAGTACGGGCCAAACTGGTGGCTACATCTTC. Its protein is CTSSTGQTGGYIF.

Details on this clonotype: At one boundary the junction diverges from the germline segment, which might be a read error. The chain couples TRBV28 to TRBJ2-7, with no clear D. The CDR3 runs to 11 residues. CDR1 MDHEN and CDR2 SYDVKM come from the germline V gene. This CDR3 reads CAISSDYEQYF. Written as DNA, the CDR3 is TGTGCCATCAGTTCGGACTACGAGCAGTACTTC.

The V call is TRBV4-2, the J call TRBJ1-4; no clear D. CDR3 length: 17 residues. Per the germline V gene, CDR1 is LGHNA and CDR2 is YNFKEQ. Between the trimmed V and J ends, which lost 0 bases and 6 bases, there was a span of 17 bases. The CDR3 DNA follows: TGTGCCAGCAGCCAAGAGGAAAGGGTGACAAATGATGAAAAACTGTTTTTT. Encoded protein: CASSQEERVTNDEKLFF.

This clonotype appeared once. Its ends do not fully match the called genes, so a read error is possible. This sequence joins TRBV5-1 and TRBJ2-6; 7 bases are a match to TRBD2. The length of the CDR3 is 17 residues. The germline V gene encodes CDR1 SGHRS and CDR2 YFSETQ. CDR3: CGSSLIIAGSEANVLTF. The CDR3 bases are TGCGGCAGCAGCTTGATAATAGCGGGCTCTGAGGCCAACGTCCTGACTTTC.

Notes on this clonotype: A much larger clone lies one base from this, so it may be a read error. CDR3 residues: CASSPTLVGGPREQYF. CDR3 sequence (DNA): TGCGCCAGCAGTCCAACGCTAGTGGGAGGCCCCCGGGAGCAGTACTTC. This chain connects TRBV5-1 to TRBJ2-7; a possible D gene is TRBD2 (6 bases). The CDR3 has 16 amino acids. Trimming took 5 bases from V and 7 from J, leaving 25 bases between them. Looked up from germline, CDR1 is SGHRS and CDR2 is YFSETQ.

Turning to this clonotype: Compared with germline, one end of the junction differs, possibly owing to a read error. J is TRBJ2-3 and V is TRBV6-6; D not certain. This CDR3 has 16 residues. Germline V lookup: CDR1 MNHNY, CDR2 SVGAGI (reference sequence). The CDR3 sequence: CASSPQALRSTDTRYF. The CDR3 DNA is TGTGCCAGCAGTCCCCAAGCCCTCAGATCTACAGATACGCGGTATTTT.

Regarding this clonotype: Because the CDR3's place on the DNA is in doubt, the DNA is left out and the CDR3 is given as listed by TCRdb. This chain connects TRBV7-9 to TRBJ2-1; the D segment call TRBD1 is taken from the table without a DNA check. The CDR3 spans 12 residues, counting both ends. The V gene's germline CDR1 is SEHNR and CDR2 FQNEAQ (reference sequence). The CDR3 loop reads CASNFRGHEQFF.

This clonotype turned up a few times. Possible read error: a much larger clone is one base away. V usage is TRBV29-1 and J usage is TRBJ2-7; D gene ambiguous. There are 16 residues in the CDR3. Germline V gene lookup returns CDR1 SQVTM and CDR2 ANQGSEA. Here the CDR3 reads CGVEDLGRTEYREQYF. Here the CDR3 DNA reads TGCGGCGTTGAAGATCTAGGACGTACAGAATACCGCGAGCAGTACTTC.

This clonotype was recorded many times. This chain uses TRBV4-1 with TRBJ1-1, with D tentatively TRBD1 (5 bases). CDR3 length: 16 amino acids. Germline V lookup: CDR1 MGHRA, CDR2 YSYEKL. V was trimmed by 0 bases and J by 6 bases, leaving 17 bases between them. CDR3 loop: CASSQDRRGNMAEAFF. CDR3 nucleotides: TGCGCCAGCAGCCAAGATCGCCGGGGGAATATGGCTGAAGCTTTCTTT.

Note on this clonotype: At one boundary the junction diverges from the germline segment, which might be a read error. This sequence joins TRBV11-2 and TRBJ1-1; D not certain. The CDR3 is 13 residues long. CDR1 and CDR2 (germline): SGHAT, FQNNGV. The chain's CDR3 is CASNPGMNTEAFF. The CDR3 region has the DNA TGTGCCAGCAACCCCGGGATGAACACTGAAGCTTTCTTC. The variable domain in full, completed from reference TRBV11-2 and TRBJ1-1, reads EAGVAQSPRYKIIEKRQSVAFWCNPISGHATLYWYQQILGQGPKLLIQFQNNGVVDDSQLPKDRFSAERLKGVDSTLKIQPAKLEDSAVYLCASNPGMNTEAFFGQGTRLTVV.

As regards this clonotype: A read error may produce the germline difference seen at one junction end. The chain employs TRBV6-1 and TRBJ2-3, with D perhaps matching TRBD1 (5 bases). Per germline, CDR1 MNHNS and CDR2 SASEGT. The CDR3 contains 15 residues. The CDR3 nucleotides are TGTGCCAGCATCCGTGACCAGGGCATCACAGGTACGCAGTATTTT. This translates into CASIRDQGITGTQYF.

This clonotype was seen a few times. The junction departs from the called germline gene at one end, perhaps through a read error. V is TRBV6-1 and J is TRBJ2-3, with TRBD2 matching 10 bases. This CDR3 is 14 amino acids long. Germline assignment: CDR1 MNHNS and CDR2 SASEGT. The CDR3 protein is CASRGLASADMQYF. CDR3 DNA sequence: TGTGCCAGCAGGGGACTAGCGAGTGCGGATATGCAGTATTTT.

To note about this clonotype: Just one base apart from a much larger clone, this may be a read error. The CDR3 DNA sequence: TGCGCCAGCAGCCACCCCGGACTAGGATGCGATGAGCAGTTCTTC. It codes for CASSHPGLGCDEQFF. The chain combines TRBV4-1 with TRBJ2-1; 7 bases agree with TRBD2. V shed 3 bases and J 8 bases; nucleotides not matched to a gene: 10. Germline lookup yields CDR1 MGHRA and CDR2 YSYEKL. The CDR3 is 15 amino acids.

A note on this clonotype: Sequence at one end of the junction differs from germline and may be a read error. This chain uses TRBV20-1 with TRBJ1-5, with D possibly being TRBD1 (5 bases). This CDR3 is built from 14 residues. Germline V gene lookup returns CDR1 DFQATT and CDR2 SNEGSKA (reference sequence). CDR3 amino acids: CSAREQEEHQHQHF. The CDR3 coding sequence is TGCAGTGCTAGAGAACAGGAGGAACATCAGCACCAGCATTTT.